One sample yielded the 6 T cell receptor beta chains listed below, sequenced in a study of blood T cell repertoires in COVID-19. The method was immunoSEQ multiplex PCR; TCRdb's version includes in-frame clones alone and lacks a portion of them. The profile covers more than 120,000 clones, with about 80% appearing a single time and about 5% taken by the ten largest. Sequencing input: peripheral blood. The receptor source for this set is a human donor in a cohort sampled during active COVID-19.

The chain couples TRBV29-1 to TRBJ2-7, with TRBD1 identical over 11 bases. The CDR3 is 14 amino acids. The germline V gene encodes CDR1 SQVTM and CDR2 ANQGSEA. V was clipped by 2 bases and J by 2 bases; unmatched bases: 2. The CDR3 sequence is CSVESGQGAYEQYF. The CDR3 DNA is TGCAGCGTTGAATCGGGACAGGGGGCCTACGAGCAGTACTTC.

The chain couples TRBV11-2 to TRBJ2-3, with no clear D. This CDR3 spans 13 amino acids. CDR1 is SGHAT, CDR2 FQNNGV, per germline. V shed 2 bases and J shed 0 bases, with 3 bases lying between them. CDR3 loop: CASSLQSTDTQYF. The DNA for the CDR3 is TGTGCCAGCAGCTTACAGAGCACAGATACGCAGTATTTT.

The gene calls are TRBV2 and TRBJ2-1; 11 nucleotides line up with TRBD2. The CDR3 totals 16 residues. The germline gives CDR1 SNHLY, CDR2 FYNNEI. Trimming removed 4 bases from V and 7 bases from J; junction bases left unmatched: 9. DNA of the CDR3: TGTGCCAGCAGTGTCGATAGCGGGGGGGCTTCGAATGAGCAGTTCTTC. Encoded protein: CASSVDSGGASNEQFF. Combining the CDR3 with reference TRBV2 and TRBJ2-1 gives the whole variable domain EPEVTQTPSHQVTQMGQEVILRCVPISNHLYFYWYRQILGQKVEFLVSFYNNEISEKSEIFDDQFSVERPDGSNFTLKIRSTKLEDSAMYFCASSVDSGGASNEQFFGPGTRLTVL.

This clone was observed a few times. J is TRBJ2-2 and V is TRBV6-1, with D possibly matching TRBD1 (6 bases). This CDR3 has 17 residues. Trimming stripped 2 bases from V and 3 bases from J, with 16 bases between. Germline assignment: CDR1 MNHNS and CDR2 SASEGT. The CDR3 is CASSESAGDFYTGELFF. CDR3 bases: TGTGCCAGCAGTGAATCGGCAGGGGATTTCTACACCGGGGAGCTGTTTTTT.

J is TRBJ2-4 and V is TRBV29-1; D is perhaps TRBD2 (5 bases). Per germline, CDR1 SQVTM and CDR2 ANQGSEA. There are 12 residues in the CDR3. Trimming cost V 4 bases and J 6 bases, with 10 bases left between them. The DNA for the CDR3 is TGCAGCGTTGGAGACGGGATAAACATTCAGTACTTC. Translating it yields CSVGDGINIQYF.

Here the CDR3 DNA reads TGTGCCAGCAGCTTGGTGTTAGCGGGAGGGCCTTCGTTCTACAATGAGCAGTTCTTC. Encoded protein: CASSLVLAGGPSFYNEQFF. The genes are TRBV5-8 and TRBJ2-1, with 11 nucleotides matching TRBD2. Germline CDR1 SGHTS, CDR2 YDEGEE. The V segment lost 0 bases and the J segment 3 bases; nucleotides outside the gene matches: 11. The CDR3 extends over 19 amino acids. The full variable domain, its missing parts supplied by reference TRBV5-8 and TRBJ2-1, is EAGVTQSPTHLIKTRGQQATLRCSPISGHTSVYWYQQALGLGLQFLLWYDEGEERNRGNFPPRFSGRQFPNYSSELNVNALELEDSALYLCASSLVLAGGPSFYNEQFFGPGTRLTVL.